The 21 T cell receptor beta chains presented below share a single source sample, sequenced in a study of blood T cell repertoires in COVID-19. The data were produced by immunoSEQ multiplex PCR, yet TCRdb's version contains in-frame clones alone and is incomplete. Here the sample spans 40,000 to 50,000 clones, around 90% being singletons. The specimen sequenced was peripheral blood. The receptors were gathered from a man aged 70-80 years with active COVID-19.

The chain is built from TRBV18 and TRBJ1-1; perhaps TRBD1 as D (5 bases). CDR1 is KGHSH, CDR2 LQKENI, per germline. Trimming cost V 3 bases and J 0 bases, with 11 bases left between them. This CDR3 contains 15 residues. The CDR3 DNA follows: TGTGCCAGCTCACCTATACAGGAATTGAACACTGAAGCTTTCTTT. Residues: CASSPIQELNTEAFF. The entire variable domain, with the rest obtained from reference TRBV18 and TRBJ1-1, is as follows: NAGVMQNPRHLVRRRGQEARLRCSPMKGHSHVYWYRQLPEEGLKFMVYLQKENIIDESGMPKERFSAEFPKEGPSILRIQQVVRGDSAAYFCASSPIQELNTEAFFGQGTRLTVV.

This chain links TRBV14 with TRBJ1-1, with TRBD1 identical over 9 bases. The CDR3 runs 13 residues. Per the germline V gene, CDR1 is SGHDN and CDR2 is FVKESK. Unmatched junction bases numbered 3, after V lost 5 bases and J lost 5 bases. CDR3 bases: TGTGCCAGCAGCTTTGGGACAGGGACTGAAGCTTTCTTT. This codes for CASSFGTGTEAFF.

J is TRBJ2-1 and V is TRBV4-3; TRBD2 matches 11 bases. The V gene's germline CDR1 is LGHNA and CDR2 YSLEER. The V segment lost 4 bases and the J segment 9 bases; nucleotides outside the gene matches: 5. This CDR3 has 14 residues. The CDR3 spells CASSLSGGAGEQFF. Written as DNA, the CDR3 is TGCGCCAGCAGCCTTAGCGGGGGGGCGGGTGAGCAGTTCTTC.

This chain links TRBV28 with TRBJ2-1; TRBD2 might be the D (6 bases). The CDR3 length is 14 residues. From germline, CDR1 is MDHEN and CDR2 SYDVKM. Trimming cost V 7 bases and J 7 bases, with 17 bases left between them. CDR3 in amino acids: CASIQGRGSNEQFF. The CDR3 bases are TGTGCCAGCATCCAGGGTCGGGGGTCGAATGAGCAGTTCTTC.

The V call is TRBV24-1, the J call TRBJ2-3; 9 bases match TRBD1. The trim removed 9 bases at V and 0 bases at J, leaving 6 bases unmatched. Germline loops: CDR1 KGHDR, CDR2 SFDVKD. The CDR3 consists of 15 residues. The CDR3 sequence: CATSPGTGSTDTQYF. As DNA, the CDR3 is TGTGCCACCTCACCTGGGACAGGGAGCACAGATACGCAGTATTTT.

J is TRBJ2-1 and V is TRBV14; the match to TRBD2 covers 7 bases. The CDR3 spans 17 residues. In germline, CDR1 is SGHDN, CDR2 FVKESK. The junction had 6 bases not matched to a gene; V was cut back by 1 base and J by 0 bases. The CDR3 nucleotides read TGTGCCAGCAGCCAAGGCGGGGGTGCGTCCTCCTACAATGAGCAGTTCTTC. Its protein is CASSQGGGASSYNEQFF.

The sample holds one count of this clone. V and J are TRBV11-1 and TRBJ2-7; a weak D match, TRBD2 (6 bases). CDR1 is SGHAT, CDR2 FQDESV, per germline (reference sequence). The germline V and J ends were trimmed by 4 bases and 2 bases, with 12 bases remaining between them. The CDR3 has 14 residues. CDR3 sequence: CASSSPGLPYEQYF. The CDR3 DNA reads as TGTGCCAGCAGCTCACCGGGACTCCCCTACGAGCAGTACTTC.

The rearrangement joins TRBV15 to TRBJ2-7; 7 nucleotides agree with TRBD1. CDR3 length equals 14 residues. The germline V gene has CDR1 LNHNV and CDR2 YYDKDF (reference sequence). Trimming cost V 1 base and J 4 bases; bases outside gene matches: 4. CDR3 sequence reads: CATSRGDRVYEQYF. The CDR3 nucleotides are TGTGCCACCAGCAGAGGGGACAGAGTTTACGAGCAGTACTTC.

The chain links TRBV15 to TRBJ1-2, with 7 bases matching TRBD1. Losses at the gene ends were 0 bases for V and 5 bases for J; bases not matched to a gene: 6. Germline loops: CDR1 LNHNV, CDR2 YYDKDF (reference sequence). There are 15 residues in the CDR3. CDR3 bases: TGTGCCACCAGCAGAGATGGAGGGGGCGCGTATGGCTACACCTTC. As protein: CATSRDGGGAYGYTF.

In DNA, the CDR3 is TGTGCCAGCAGCTTAGGCAAAGGCAGGGGAGTCTACGAGCAGTACTTC. Protein product: CASSLGKGRGVYEQYF. The gene calls are TRBV7-9 and TRBJ2-7; D perhaps matches TRBD1 (6 bases). The CDR3 extends over 16 amino acids. Per the germline V gene, CDR1 is SEHNR and CDR2 is FQNEAQ (reference sequence). The germline V and J ends were trimmed by 1 base and 3 bases, with 16 bases remaining between them.

The V and J genes are TRBV5-1 and TRBJ1-2; the D gene is possibly TRBD1 (5 bases). CDR3 length: 13 residues. Looked up from germline, CDR1 is SGHRS and CDR2 is YFSETQ. Trimming took off 6 bases at V and 1 base at J, with 10 bases between the two ends. For the CDR3, the DNA is TGCGCCAGCACGGGGGAAAATAACTATGGCTACACCTTC. Protein sequence: CASTGENNYGYTF.

In DNA form, the CDR3 reads TGTGCCAGCAGCCGAGCTAGCGGAGCCTACGAGCAGTACTTC. This codes for CASSRASGAYEQYF. The chain joins TRBV7-8 to TRBJ2-7; 7 bases map to TRBD2. Germline CDR1 and CDR2: SGHVS and FQNEAQ. Losses at the gene ends were 5 bases for V and 2 bases for J; bases not matched to a gene: 6. The CDR3 has 14 residues.

This clone has a single count. This chain links TRBV6-5 with TRBJ2-1; TRBD1 matches at 7 bases. CDR1 is MNHEY, CDR2 SVGAGI, per germline. V was clipped by 5 bases and J by 3 bases; unmatched bases: 1. The CDR3 is 13 amino acids. The CDR3 sequence is CASSRQGYNEQFF. CDR3 sequence (DNA): TGTGCCAGCAGTCGACAGGGCTACAATGAGCAGTTCTTC.

The chain couples TRBV27 to TRBJ1-1; D is possibly TRBD1 (5 bases). Germline V gene data show CDR1 as MNHEY and CDR2 as SMNVEV (reference sequence). Trimming took 7 bases from V and 1 from J, leaving 13 bases between them. The CDR3 contains 14 residues. The CDR3 reads CASNQGLGNTEAFF. CDR3 DNA sequence: TGTGCCAGCAATCAGGGTTTGGGGAACACTGAAGCTTTCTTT.

The V gene is TRBV29-1, the J gene TRBJ2-7; D is possibly TRBD1 (5 bases). This CDR3 is built from 11 residues. Between the trimmed V and J ends, which lost 4 bases and 2 bases, there was a span of 6 bases. Germline V gene lookup returns CDR1 SQVTM and CDR2 ANQGSEA. DNA for the CDR3: TGCAGCGTTGGCAGGGCCTACGAGCAGTACTTC. Protein sequence: CSVGRAYEQYF.

Comments on this clone: The same CDR3 arises from other DNA sequences in this sample as well. The chain has TRBV7-2 and TRBJ2-7; the match to TRBD1 covers 7 bases. V was clipped by 3 bases and J by 3 bases; unmatched bases: 8. This CDR3 is built from 15 residues. Per germline, CDR1 SGHTA and CDR2 FQGNSA. CDR3 amino acids: CASSLHRGSLYEQYF. The DNA for the CDR3 is TGTGCCAGCAGCTTGCACAGGGGATCCCTCTACGAGCAGTACTTC.

The CDR3 nucleotides are TGTGCCACCAGTGATTTTGCGGGACAGACCCAGTACTTC. It yields the protein CATSDFAGQTQYF. The V and J genes are TRBV24-1 and TRBJ2-5; maybe TRBD2 (6 bases). V was cut by 1 base and J by 6 bases, with 8 bases left in between. The CDR3 runs to 13 residues. Germline V gives CDR1 KGHDR, CDR2 SFDVKD.

This clone was detected a few times. The V call is TRBV2, the J call TRBJ2-7, with D perhaps TRBD1 (6 bases). This CDR3 contains 12 residues. Germline V CDR1 and CDR2: SNHLY, FYNNEI. Trimming took off 7 bases at V and 6 bases at J, with 13 bases between the two ends. The CDR3: CASTPKGGEQYF. The DNA of the CDR3 is TGTGCCAGCACCCCGAAAGGGGGCGAGCAGTACTTC. The complete variable domain, with remaining parts taken from reference TRBV2 and TRBJ2-7, reads EPEVTQTPSHQVTQMGQEVILRCVPISNHLYFYWYRQILGQKVEFLVSFYNNEISEKSEIFDDQFSVERPDGSNFTLKIRSTKLEDSAMYFCASTPKGGEQYFGPGTRLTVT.

The rearrangement joins TRBV6-6 to TRBJ2-5; D may be TRBD2 (5 bases). The V gene lost 2 bases and the J gene lost 2 bases, with 12 bases spanning the gap. Germline loops: CDR1 MNHNY, CDR2 SVGAGI (reference sequence). The CDR3 has 15 residues. CDR3 nucleotides: TGTGCCAGCAGTTACAGCCTGGACTCACAAGAGACCCAGTACTTC. This sequence encodes CASSYSLDSQETQYF.

V usage is TRBV29-1 and J usage is TRBJ2-2, with 10 bases that match TRBD1. Germline CDR1 is SQVTM and CDR2 is ANQGSEA. The ends lost 6 bases at V and 5 bases at J; junction bases unmatched: 3. The CDR3 spans 13 residues. CDR3 DNA: TGCAGCGTCGGGACAGGGGATACCGGGGAGCTGTTTTTT. Translation gives CSVGTGDTGELFF.

The V and J genes are TRBV2 and TRBJ1-1; D unclear. Trimming left V 4 bases short and J 2 bases short, with 5 bases between. Germline CDR1 is SNHLY and CDR2 is FYNNEI. The CDR3 is 12 amino acids. The CDR3 sequence is CASSGGNTEAFF. The CDR3 region has the DNA TGTGCCAGCAGTGGCGGTAACACTGAAGCTTTCTTT.